This TCR beta chain was observed in a study of shared clonotypes between healthy human individuals. CDR3 size: 13 residues. The germline CDR1 and CDR2 sequences are MNHNY and SVGAGI (reference sequence). The assay was immunoSEQ multiplex PCR, and TCRdb's table has in-frame clones only and misses some. The sample consists of fewer than 600,000 clones, 77% of them appearing once. V usage is TRBV6-6 and J usage is TRBJ2-5; no definite D call. Matching the DNA end better, TRBJ2-7 makes the J call doubtful. Sequenced: PBMCs. The sequence was collected from a woman in her thirties or forties in good health. Some clones in this sample may be carry-over from other donors' samples. The CDR3 sequence: CASSYPPTGEQYF. CDR3 DNA sequence: TGTGCCAGCAGTTACCCCCCTACGGGCGAGCAGTACTTC.